The entry below gives a single T cell receptor beta chain sequence along with its context. Its antigen is currently not known. The sample holds no much larger clone one base away, and base qualities are not on file. This sample was included in a study of CD4 T cells in relation to SARS-CoV-2 and coronaviruses (dated by TCRdb to the early 2020s). Broadly, across the study: The ViraFEST assay cultured PBMCs with antigen for 10 days, then sequenced TCR beta CDR3s to find antigen-specific clonal expansions. Using patient-derived lymphoblastoid cell lines, the shared crossreactive spike epitopes were mapped to their HLA restriction. The Adaptive Biotechnologies TCR-sequencing kit was used to sequence samples from three pre-COVID donors and the naive versus memory experiments, while other data came from Illumina-based sequencing. At the level of individual TCR clonotypes, the study measured memory CD4+ T cell crossreactivity between SARS-CoV-2 spike protein and common cold coronavirus spike proteins. An HIV-1 Nef peptide pool or a culture without peptide was used as the negative reference condition. For other donors in the study, expansion assays were sequenced with a different, Illumina-based TCR-beta assay.

V trim: 1 base; J trim: 2 bases; unmatched bases: 3. Counted from cysteine to phenylalanine, this CDR3 has 17 amino acids. This entry keeps only the CDR3 DNA: 51 bases, framed from base 1. CDR1 is given as MGHRA and CDR2 as YSYEKL, both from the germline V gene. The full study reports these points: Small numbers of patients and of tested TCRs were a limitation of the study. Pre-pandemic and post-infection samples were not both contributed by any donor, so tracing of the source of pre-existing responses was limited. Significantly weaker SARS-CoV-2-driven expansion was shown by crossreactive clones than by monoreactive clones, consistent with antigenic imprinting. Because the crossreactivity analysis focused on spike protein, crossreactivity against other viral proteins was not assessed. Memory CD4+ clonotypes crossrecognizing SARS-CoV-2 and at least one common cold coronavirus spike were found in roughly 65% of donors.

CD4+ T cells from unexposed donors were collected before the COVID-19 pandemic (2011-2018). After about 9 days of culture, CD4+ T cells were isolated with the EasySep CD4+ T cell isolation kit. As far as cell numbers permitted, CD4+ T cells from unexposed donors were tested for reactivity against SARS-CoV-2 S and N as well as four spike pools from common cold coronaviruses. Each well received two million PBMCs, cultured in IMDM supplemented with approximately 4.5% human AB serum and around 9 IU/ml IL-2. Half of the culture medium was replaced with fresh IL-2-containing medium on days 3 and 7. Each peptide culture condition was generally run in triplicate replicate wells. The leukapheresis product for the unexposed donors was obtained through commercial purchase. Ficoll-Paque PLUS gradient centrifugation was used to isolate PBMCs from either whole blood or leukapheresis product. PBMCs were either cryopreserved at -140 degrees C or used fresh in the expansion assay. The QIAamp Micro DNA Kit was used to extract genomic DNA from the CD4+ T cells.

Library prep was done by the immunoSEQ multiplex PCR assay. The study's processing was this. During preprocessing, nonproductive sequences were removed, along with CDR3s that did not begin with C, did not end with F or W, or were shorter than 7 amino acids. The MANAFEST web app identified antigen-specific clonotypes based on expansion compared with the reference and other culture wells. A clone was considered positive if the clone showed significant expansion compared with the reference culture in 2 of 3 replicate wells at an FDR below 0.05. Positive clones also required significant expansion versus all other tandem wells and an odds ratio above 5. Pairwise Levenshtein distance, computed with the stringdist R package after three terminal residues were trimmed from each end, was used as the measure of CDR3 homology. In TCRdb, the immuneACCESS table is reduced to in-frame sequences with V and J assigned. These tables do not hold every clone; where another copy was compared, an unresolved V gene accounts for under half, and the others remain unexplained. Clone size and the V and J calls come from that table; the DNA yielded D and trimming. Within this sample are under 30,000 clones, with around 72% of them counted one time only. The ten largest account for 9% to 15% of the sample.

Here the chain combines TRBV4-1 and TRBJ2-3, and 13 junction bases match TRBD2. The sequencing input was CD4+ T cells from PBMCs, cultured in vitro. The receptor was isolated from a human donor in good health. CDR3 reads: CASSQGGLAGVTDTQYF. The DNA sequence follows: TGCGCCAGCAGCCAAGGAGGACTAGCGGGGGTCACAGATACGCAGTATTTT.